This T cell receptor beta chain emerged from a study of early T cells in non-severe SARS-CoV-2 infection. About the research overall: The chains were unpaired, and the sequenced material was bulk RNA from unsorted whole blood.

The sample holds many counts of this clonotype. The antigen is undetermined. Trimming removed 4 bases from V and 8 bases from J; junction bases left unmatched: 11. Germline CDR1 SQVTM, CDR2 ANQGSEA. The CDR3 totals 17 residues. The study's findings and limits: Private and CD4 specificities were missed by VDJdb matching, which favored anti-spike CD8 responses.

Unique molecular identifier tags were affixed to discrete cDNA molecules. TCRdb re-analysed the 5' RACE reads in MiXCR, keeping a single row per CDR3 protein. This sample carries roughly 70,000 distinct CDR3 sequences, over 10% of them seen once, and the ten largest clones take over 4%. The origin of this receptor is an adult who was a healthcare worker with PCR-confirmed SARS-CoV-2 infection or an uninfected control (not recorded which). The sample comprised whole blood. The chain joins TRBV29-1 to TRBJ2-1; TRBD2 matches at 16 bases. The CDR3, as DNA: TGCAGCGTTGCCTTTCGAGGGACTAGCGGGAGGGCCCATGAGCAGTTCTTC. The encoded protein is CSVAFRGTSGRAHEQFF.